The 24 T cell receptor beta chains below come from one sample, sequenced in a study of tumor and adjacent non-tumor tissue in lung cancer. Three rounds of nested PCR, following a modified ARM-PCR protocol, produced the TCRbeta library. One entry per CDR3 protein results from TCRdb running MiXCR on the multiplex PCR reads. The sample consists of tens of thousands of distinct CDR3 sequences, around 65% of them appearing once. The template was RNA from unsorted bulk tissue. The normal lung tissue was taken more than 3 cm from the tumor edge. The material sequenced was distant non-tumor lung tissue. These receptors originate from a woman aged 45-65 years with non-small cell lung cancer.

As regards this clonotype: The germline gene is not matched at one end of the junction; a read error may be the cause. This chain connects TRBV11-2 to TRBJ2-6; D possibly corresponds to TRBD2 (6 bases). CDR3 length: 18 residues. In germline, CDR1 is SGHAT, CDR2 FQNNGV. The CDR3 here is CVSSLDGRENSGANVLTF. As DNA, the CDR3 is TGTGTCAGCAGTTTAGATGGGCGGGAAAACTCTGGTGCCAACGTCCTGACTTTC.

V gene TRBV11-2 combines with J gene TRBJ2-1; D is possibly TRBD2 (5 bases). Trimming removed 10 bases from V and 9 bases from J, with 22 bases in between. There are 14 residues in the CDR3. From germline, CDR1 is SGHAT and CDR2 FQNNGV. Written as DNA, the CDR3 is TGTGCCAATAGCTTTATCGGGAAGACCGGTGAGCAGTTCTTC. As protein: CANSFIGKTGEQFF.

This clonotype came up once. The rearrangement joins TRBV6-2 or TRBV6-3 to TRBJ1-5; no reliable D call. Trimming took off 6 bases at V and 8 bases at J, with 11 bases between the two ends. Looked up from germline, CDR1 is MNHEY and CDR2 is SVGEGT. The CDR3 loop spans 12 amino acids. The CDR3: CASRESDEPQHF. The CDR3 DNA sequence: TGTGCCAGCAGAGAGTCTGATGAGCCCCAGCATTTT.

This clonotype was counted once. The gene calls are TRBV29-1 and TRBJ2-7; 8 nucleotides align to TRBD1. CDR1 is SQVTM and CDR2 is ANQGSEA in the germline V gene. CDR3 length equals 12 residues. V gave up 6 bases and J gave up 9 bases; unmatched junction bases: 10. The CDR3 region has the DNA TGCAGCGTGTGGGGACAGGACGACGTGCAGTACTTC. Translating it yields CSVWGQDDVQYF.

Comment on this clonotype: A junction boundary mismatches the germline segment, possibly from a read error. The rearrangement joins TRBV11-2 to TRBJ1-4; D is ambiguous. In germline, CDR1 is SGHAT, CDR2 FQNNGV. The CDR3 totals 14 residues. The CDR3 DNA sequence: TGTGCCAACAGCCTTGATATCACTAATGAAAAACTGTTTTTC. This gives the protein CANSLDITNEKLFF. The full variable domain, completed using reference TRBV11-2 and TRBJ1-4, is EAGVAQSPRYKIIEKRQSVAFWCNPISGHATLYWYQQILGQGPKLLIQFQNNGVVDDSQLPKDRFSAERLKGVDSTLKIQPAKLEDSAVYLCANSLDITNEKLFFGSGTQLSVL.

This clonotype was seen once. An end of the junction differs from the germline gene, which may be a read error. The chain carries TRBV11-2 and TRBJ2-7, with 8 bases identical to TRBD1. Germline CDR1 is SGHAT and CDR2 is FQNNGV. There are 15 residues in the CDR3. CDR3 amino acids: CAGSSGTGWTYERYF. The CDR3 DNA reads TGTGCCGGCAGCTCGGGGACAGGCTGGACCTACGAGCGGTACTTC.

This chain links TRBV10-3 with TRBJ2-5; no definite D call. From germline, CDR1 is ENHRY and CDR2 SYGVKD. Between the trimmed V and J ends, which lost 1 base and 5 bases, there was a span of 8 bases. The CDR3 totals 13 residues. The CDR3 DNA reads TGTGCCATCAGTGAGTTTGGGGTGGAGACCCAGTACTTC. Residues: CAISEFGVETQYF.

The chain carries TRBV7-6 and TRBJ2-3, with 7 bases fitting TRBD2. CDR1 SGHVS and CDR2 FNYEAQ come from the germline V gene. The CDR3 length is 16 residues. The V and J ends lost 5 bases and 2 bases, in that order; junction bases with no gene match: 10. This CDR3 reads CASSLSSGLNTDTQYF. The CDR3 nucleotides are TGTGCCAGCAGCCTATCTAGCGGTCTGAACACAGATACGCAGTATTTT.

This rearrangement joins TRBV11-2 to TRBJ2-7, with TRBD1 matching 8 bases. The CDR3 covers 15 residues. Germline CDR1 is SGHAT and CDR2 is FQNNGV. J lost 2 bases, V lost 7 bases, and 10 bases had no gene match. This CDR3 reads CASNSGTGWTYEQYF. DNA for the CDR3: TGTGCCAGCAACTCCGGGACAGGCTGGACCTACGAGCAGTACTTC.

As concerns this clonotype: Sequence at one end of the junction differs from germline and may be a read error. This rearrangement joins TRBV11-3 to TRBJ1-5, with D perhaps matching TRBD1 (5 bases). CDR1 is SGHNT and CDR2 is YENEEA in the germline V gene. The CDR3 sequence is 14 residues long. CDR3 in DNA: TGTGCCTTCACTGGGGGTTATAGGAATCAGCCCCAACATTTT. Translating gives CAFTGGYRNQPQHF.

A note on this clonotype: In this CDR3 the conserved last residue, phenylalanine or tryptophan, is missing, so a read error is likely. The J gene is TRBJ2-1, the V gene TRBV5-6; TRBD1 matches 9 bases. Germline lookup yields CDR1 SGHDT and CDR2 YYEEEE. The CDR3 has 16 amino acids. The CDR3 region is CASSADRGEFYNGQFL. Written as DNA, the CDR3 is TGTGCCAGCAGCGCCGACAGGGGGGAATTCTACAATGGGCAGTTCCTC.

By share of the sample, this clonotype is medium-sized. The gene calls are TRBV11-2 and TRBJ2-7; 7 nucleotides line up with TRBD1. V shed 3 bases, J shed 6 bases, and the junction held 8 bases outside the gene matches. Germline V lookup: CDR1 SGHAT, CDR2 FQNNGV. The CDR3 has 14 amino acids. The CDR3 spells CASSLGQFSSEQYF. The CDR3 bases are TGTGCCAGCAGCTTGGGACAGTTCTCGTCCGAGCAGTACTTC.

This chain uses TRBV30 with TRBJ1-6; TRBD1 agrees at 7 bases. The CDR3 loop spans 14 amino acids. CDR1 is GTSNPN and CDR2 is SVGIG in the germline V gene (reference sequence). After removal of 1 base from V and 8 bases from J, the junction contained 5 bases not matched to a gene. CDR3 in amino acids: CAWSAWTGYSPLHF. CDR3 nucleotides: TGTGCCTGGAGTGCCTGGACAGGCTATTCACCCCTCCACTTT.

On this clonotype itself: A junction end diverges from the germline sequence, so it may reflect a read error. The chain recombines TRBV11-3 with TRBJ2-3; a weak D match, TRBD2 (6 bases). CDR1 SGHNT and CDR2 YENEEA come from the germline V gene. This CDR3 has 16 residues. The CDR3 DNA reads TGCGCCAGCAGCGGCCTCAGCGGGTCCTTCATAGATACGCAGTATTTT. Encoded protein: CASSGLSGSFIDTQYF.

This clonotype was observed many times. CDR3 loop: CASSFGQGAKVGELFF. Here the CDR3 DNA reads TGTGCCAGCAGCTTCGGGCAGGGGGCAAAGGTCGGGGAGCTGTTTTTT. The chain carries TRBV11-3 and TRBJ2-2; 8 bases are a match to TRBD1. The V and J ends lost 3 bases and 7 bases, in that order; junction bases with no gene match: 10. The CDR3 contains 16 residues. Per the germline V gene, CDR1 is SGHNT and CDR2 is YENEEA. Variable domain in full (rest from reference TRBV11-3 and TRBJ2-2): EAGVVQSPRYKIIEKKQPVAFWCNPISGHNTLYWYLQNLGQGPELLIRYENEEAVDDSQLPKDRFSAERLKGVDSTLKIQPAELGDSAVYLCASSFGQGAKVGELFFGEGSRLTVL.

The V gene is TRBV29-1, the J gene TRBJ2-5; D gene unclear. Trimming shortened V by 4 bases and J by 5 bases, and 23 bases separated the two germline ends. Germline CDR1 is SQVTM and CDR2 is ANQGSEA. This CDR3 has 16 amino acids. In DNA, the CDR3 is TGCAGCGTTGCGGTCAATATCGCGAGGATTTTGGAGACCCAGTACTTC. Residues: CSVAVNIARILETQYF.

In regard to this clonotype: A much more abundant neighbour one base away suggests this may be a read error. The V call is TRBV6-1, the J call TRBJ2-7, with D possibly being TRBD2 (5 bases). This CDR3 is built from 15 residues. Germline V gene data show CDR1 as MNHNS and CDR2 as SASEGT. Between the trimmed V and J ends, which lost 3 bases and 8 bases, there was a span of 20 bases. The CDR3 bases are TGTGCCAGCAGTGACCGTAGCCGGCACCCGGGAAAGCAGTACTTC. Translation gives CASSDRSRHPGKQYF.

On this clonotype: The germline gene is not matched at one end of the junction; a read error may be the cause. The V and J genes are TRBV6-2 or TRBV6-3 and TRBJ1-1; 8 bases are shared with TRBD1. The CDR3 is made up of 15 amino acids. Per germline, CDR1 MNHEY and CDR2 SVGEGT. The CDR3 loop reads CASSGDRGGYIEVFF. As DNA, the CDR3 is TGCGCCAGCAGTGGTGACAGGGGCGGGTACATTGAAGTTTTCTTT.

Comments on this clonotype: A read error may explain this, as a much larger clone is one base away. This sequence joins TRBV5-6 and TRBJ1-2; D is unresolved. The CDR3 is made up of 11 amino acids. V was clipped by 2 bases and J by 10 bases, with 9 bases between them. The V gene's germline CDR1 is SGHDT and CDR2 YYEEEE. In DNA, the CDR3 is TGTGCCAGCAGCTTTCAGGATGCCTACACCTTC. The encoded protein is CASSFQDAYTF.

A note on this clonotype: This may arise from a read error, as a much more abundant clone is one base away. The rearrangement uses TRBV20-1 and TRBJ1-1; D call uncertain. Looked up from germline, CDR1 is DFQATT and CDR2 is SNEGSKA (reference sequence). The V gene lost 0 bases and the J gene lost 12 bases, with 14 bases spanning the gap. This CDR3 is 12 amino acids long. CDR3 nucleotides: TGCAGTGCTAGAGATGGGCCCTTGGGAACTTTCTTT. This codes for CSARDGPLGTFF.

In regard to this clonotype: The junction differs from germline at one of its ends, possibly a read error. The rearrangement joins TRBV4-3 to TRBJ2-3, with D perhaps TRBD1 (6 bases). CDR3 length: 14 amino acids. Looked up from germline, CDR1 is LGHNA and CDR2 is YSLEER. The CDR3 DNA is TGCGTCAGCAGCCAGGGGCCTTTCACAGATACCCAGTATTTT. Protein product: CVSSQGPFTDTQYF.

Worth noting for this clonotype: Germline is not matched at one junction end, which may reflect a read error. The chain employs TRBV20-1 and TRBJ2-1; D may be TRBD1 or TRBD2 (5 bases each). CDR1 DFQATT and CDR2 SNEGSKA come from the germline V gene (reference sequence). The CDR3 is 15 residues long. In DNA, the CDR3 is TGCAGTGGTAGAGCGACTAACGGGGCTCTGAATGAGCAGTTCTTC. Protein: CSGRATNGALNEQFF.

A word on this clonotype: Since the CDR3 does not end with the conserved phenylalanine or tryptophan, this likely comes from a read error. CDR3 region: CATSDETGFRGTVELFI. The CDR3 DNA reads TGTGCCACCAGTGACGAAACGGGGTTCCGAGGAACCGTGGAGCTGTTTATT. This chain joins TRBV24-1 and TRBJ2-2, with D perhaps matching TRBD2 (5 bases). The CDR3 runs to 17 residues. The germline V gene encodes CDR1 KGHDR and CDR2 SFDVKD.

This clonotype was found a few times. The chain carries TRBV30 and TRBJ2-7; D is ambiguous. The CDR3 contains 13 residues. Trimming removed 0 bases at V and 0 bases at J, with 6 bases between. CDR1 is GTSNPN, CDR2 SVGIG, per germline (reference sequence). The CDR3 DNA reads as TGTGCCTGGAGTGTCCAGTCCTCCTACGAGCAGTACTTC. Residues: CAWSVQSSYEQYF.